The 12 T cell receptor beta chains below all came from one sample that was sequenced in a study of blood T cell repertoires in COVID-19. Some clones are missing from TCRdb's copy, which holds only in-frame ones; the method was immunoSEQ multiplex PCR. The table includes approximately 50,000 clones, around three quarters detected once. The sample taken for sequencing was peripheral blood. Receptors were obtained from a man between 70 and 80 years old with acute or convalescent COVID-19.

The chain combines TRBV19 with TRBJ1-4; 9 nucleotides match TRBD1. The CDR3 has 15 amino acids. Germline V gene sequence: CDR1 LNHDA, CDR2 SQIVND (reference sequence). The V segment lost 4 bases and the J segment 8 bases; nucleotides outside the gene matches: 8. The CDR3 nucleotides read TGTGCCAGTAGTAGATCCGGGACAGGGAGAGAAAAACTGTTTTTT. This gives the protein CASSRSGTGREKLFF.

The CDR3 protein is CASSNEGLCLAGGPSSYNEQFF. In nucleotides, the CDR3 is TGTGCCAGCAGCAATGAGGGGTTGTGTCTAGCGGGGGGGCCGAGCTCCTACAATGAGCAGTTCTTC. V and J are TRBV21-1 and TRBJ2-1; the table's D call TRBD2 went unverified against the DNA. TRBV21-1 is recorded as a pseudogene. The CDR3 is 22 amino acids.

The rearrangement uses TRBV7-9 and TRBJ2-5; 9 bases align to TRBD1. The ends lost 1 base at V and 4 bases at J; junction bases unmatched: 4. This CDR3 has 15 amino acids. The germline CDR1 and CDR2 sequences are SEHNR and FQNEAQ (reference sequence). The CDR3 loop reads CASSLEGQGRETQYF. The CDR3 nucleotides are TGTGCCAGCAGCTTAGAGGGACAGGGACGAGAGACCCAGTACTTC.

The CDR3 spells CASRIQGSTEAFF. CDR3 bases: TGCGCCAGCAGAATACAGGGGAGTACTGAAGCTTTCTTT. The V and J genes are TRBV5-1 and TRBJ1-1, with 7 nucleotides matching TRBD1. Trimming removed 5 bases from V and 5 bases from J; junction bases left unmatched: 6. The germline gives CDR1 SGHRS, CDR2 YFSETQ. The CDR3 loop spans 13 amino acids. Combining the CDR3 with reference TRBV5-1 and TRBJ1-1 gives the whole variable domain KAGVTQTPRYLIKTRGQQVTLSCSPISGHRSVSWYQQTPGQGLQFLFEYFSETQRNKGNFPGRFSGRQFSNSRSEMNVSTLELGDSALYLCASRIQGSTEAFFGQGTRLTVV.

The rearrangement joins TRBV27 to TRBJ2-2; TRBD2 matches at 10 bases. The CDR3 sequence is 16 residues long. CDR1 MNHEY and CDR2 SMNVEV come from the germline V gene (reference sequence). Trimming at V came to 3 bases and at J to 7 bases, leaving 8 bases not matched to a gene. CDR3 region: CASSFSSGRIYGELFF. The CDR3 DNA is TGTGCCAGCAGTTTTAGTAGCGGGAGGATTTACGGGGAGCTGTTTTTT.

The V gene is TRBV9, the J gene TRBJ1-1; no clear D. The V end lost 5 bases, the J end lost 1 base, and 15 bases lay between the germline ends. Germline CDR1 and CDR2: SGDLS and YYNGEE. The CDR3 extends over 15 amino acids. CDR3 DNA sequence: TGTGCCAGCAGTTGGGAGGATGGAACGAACACTGAAGCTTTCTTT. Protein sequence: CASSWEDGTNTEAFF.

V gene TRBV27 combines with J gene TRBJ2-3, with D uncertain. V was shortened by 5 bases and J by 2 bases, with 8 bases between the two germline ends. Germline V gene lookup returns CDR1 MNHEY and CDR2 SMNVEV (reference sequence). CDR3 size: 13 residues. The DNA for the CDR3 is TGTGCCAGCAGTGGGCAGGTCACAGATACGCAGTATTTT. It translates to CASSGQVTDTQYF.

This chain uses TRBV6-5 with TRBJ2-2; maybe TRBD1 (6 bases). The germline gives CDR1 MNHEY, CDR2 SVGAGI. V lost 6 bases and J lost 1, with 9 bases in between. The CDR3 extends over 14 amino acids. The CDR3 DNA reads as TGTGCCAGCAGAGCCAGGGGGAACACCGGGGAGCTGTTTTTT. It encodes CASRARGNTGELFF.

Written as DNA, the CDR3 is TGTGCCAGCAGCACCAAACAGGGGGCGCGGAATAATGAAAAACTGTTTTTT. Residues: CASSTKQGARNNEKLFF. The chain links TRBV5-4 to TRBJ1-4; 9 bases line up with TRBD1. J was trimmed by 4 bases and V by 4 bases; bases with no gene match: 11. From germline, CDR1 is SGHNT and CDR2 YYREEE (reference sequence). The CDR3 covers 17 residues.

The rearrangement uses TRBV18 and TRBJ2-2; 9 bases fit TRBD1. Trimming at V came to 3 bases and at J to 5 bases, leaving 4 bases not matched to a gene. Germline V gene data show CDR1 as KGHSH and CDR2 as LQKENI. The CDR3 is made up of 15 amino acids. DNA of the CDR3: TGTGCCAGCTCACCTAGGACAGGGGATACCGGGGAGCTGTTTTTT. Amino acid sequence: CASSPRTGDTGELFF.

The chain employs TRBV30 and TRBJ2-3; 9 positions agree with TRBD1. The ends lost 7 bases at V and 4 bases at J; junction bases unmatched: 6. The CDR3 has 13 residues. Germline V gene sequence: CDR1 GTSNPN, CDR2 SVGIG (reference sequence). The CDR3 nucleotides are TGTGCCTTCTCTTGGGACAGGGCAGATACGCAGTATTTT. It is translated as CAFSWDRADTQYF.

Only a few counts were recorded for this clone. This chain joins TRBV2 and TRBJ2-2; TRBD1 aligns across 8 bases. Germline CDR1 reads SNHLY; CDR2 reads FYNNEI. The CDR3 covers 14 residues. Trimming removed 8 bases from V and 4 bases from J; junction bases left unmatched: 6. CDR3 protein: CASGQGGGTGELFF. CDR3 nucleotide sequence: TGTGCCAGCGGACAGGGTGGTGGCACCGGGGAGCTGTTTTTT.